The next 11 T cell receptor beta chains were all read from a single sample in a study of blood T cells in healthy people across ages. A second PCR, run for about 7 to 12 cycles, used a sample-barcoded 5' primer plus a J-beta primer mix. Each CDR3 protein is one row after TCRdb ran MiXCR on the 5' RACE reads. The repertoire consists of fewer than 1,000,000 distinct CDR3 sequences, with 40% to 50% occurring once and the leading ten covering around 21%. The specimen sequenced was blood. The origin of the receptors is a man aged 60 to 69 in good health.

This clonotype has more than one count but fewer than ten. The CDR3 protein is CASSPRTRMGETQYF. The DNA of the CDR3 is TGTGCCAGCAGCCCCAGGACCCGGATGGGAGAGACCCAGTACTTC. The chain joins TRBV11-2 to TRBJ2-5; D is unresolved. The CDR3 sequence is 15 residues long. Trimming removed 5 bases from V and 4 bases from J, with 17 bases in between. CDR1 SGHAT and CDR2 FQNNGV come from the germline V gene.

This clonotype was observed at least ten times. The gene calls are TRBV12-3 or TRBV12-4 and TRBJ2-6, with 7 positions matching TRBD1. J gave up 0 bases and V 6 bases, and 11 bases lay outside the gene matches. This CDR3 is 18 amino acids long. DNA for the CDR3: TGTGCCAGCAGGACGACAGGGAAGGGCCCCTCTGGGGCCAACGTCCTGACTTTC. Its protein product is CASRTTGKGPSGANVLTF.

The gene calls are TRBV9 and TRBJ2-1; D tentatively fits TRBD1 or TRBD2 (6 bases each). Looked up from germline, CDR1 is SGDLS and CDR2 is YYNGEE. Trimming cost V 4 bases and J 7 bases, with 27 bases left between them. The CDR3 is made up of 18 amino acids. The CDR3 spells CASSQPKYGGGPRNEQFF. The CDR3 DNA reads as TGTGCCAGCAGCCAACCCAAATACGGTGGGGGGCCTAGAAATGAGCAGTTCTTC.

The chain has TRBV13 and TRBJ2-3; D not resolved. Germline assignment: CDR1 PRHDT and CDR2 FYEKMQ (reference sequence). Trimming removed 0 bases from V and 2 bases from J, with 9 bases in between. CDR3 length equals 15 residues. CDR3 coding DNA: TGTGCCAGCAGCTTAGGGGACCAAAACACAGATACGCAGTATTTT. This codes for CASSLGDQNTDTQYF.

This clonotype was observed at least ten times. A much larger clone lies a single base off, so this may be a read error. CDR3 amino acids: CATRDLGWEQYF. In nucleotides, the CDR3 is TGTGCCACCAGGGATTTGGGGTGGGAGCAGTACTTC. The chain combines TRBV24-1 with TRBJ2-7; unclear D gene. The CDR3 is made up of 12 amino acids. CDR1 is KGHDR, CDR2 SFDVKD, per germline.

The genes are TRBV4-3 and TRBJ2-3; D is uncertain. V lost 6 bases, J lost 6 bases, and 19 bases lay in between. The CDR3 sequence is 15 residues long. The germline gives CDR1 LGHNA, CDR2 YSLEER. This CDR3 is CASSPSRSYRDTQYF. The CDR3 nucleotides are TGCGCCAGCAGTCCCTCCCGTTCCTATAGGGATACGCAGTATTTT.

V is TRBV4-3 and J is TRBJ2-3; 8 bases match TRBD2. The J segment lost 2 bases and the V segment lost 6 bases, leaving 13 bases of the junction unmatched. Germline assignment: CDR1 LGHNA and CDR2 YSLEER. This CDR3 spans 17 amino acids. The CDR3 bases are TGCGCCAGCAGTCGATATCCGCGGGGGGAAGTCACAGATACGCAGTATTTT. Amino acids: CASSRYPRGEVTDTQYF.

On this clonotype itself: This may come from a read error, since a much larger clone is one base off. This chain links TRBV13 with TRBJ2-7, with 8 bases matching TRBD2. This CDR3 spans 14 amino acids. The V gene's germline CDR1 is PRHDT and CDR2 FYEKMQ (reference sequence). This CDR3 reads CAGSVRGGNYEQYF. CDR3 in DNA: TGTGCCGGCAGCGTCCGGGGGGGCAACTACGAGCAGTACTTC.

The chain is built from TRBV6-2 or TRBV6-3 and TRBJ2-6; D possibly corresponds to TRBD1 (6 bases). Germline CDR1 is MNHEY and CDR2 is SVGEGT. The CDR3 totals 15 residues. Deletions cut 5 bases from V and 2 bases from J, with 10 bases between. CDR3 residues: CASSPGEAGANVLTF. The CDR3 DNA reads TGTGCCAGCAGTCCAGGGGAAGCTGGGGCCAACGTCCTGACTTTC.

This clonotype was counted a few times. The V gene is TRBV6-5, the J gene TRBJ2-5, with 8 bases identical to TRBD1. The germline CDR1 and CDR2 sequences are MNHEY and SVGAGI. Trimming cost V 6 bases and J 13 bases; bases outside gene matches: 7. This CDR3 is built from 11 residues. The chain's CDR3 is CASSNGQGPYF. As DNA, the CDR3 is TGTGCCAGCAGCAACGGACAGGGACCGTACTTC.

V usage is TRBV20-1 and J usage is TRBJ2-7; D is undetermined. The CDR3 has 15 amino acids. V was cut by 0 bases and J by 2 bases, with 14 bases left in between. The germline CDR1 and CDR2 sequences are DFQATT and SNEGSKA (reference sequence). CDR3 region: CSARDGVRAPYEQYF. DNA of the CDR3: TGCAGTGCTAGAGATGGGGTCCGGGCCCCCTACGAGCAGTACTTC.